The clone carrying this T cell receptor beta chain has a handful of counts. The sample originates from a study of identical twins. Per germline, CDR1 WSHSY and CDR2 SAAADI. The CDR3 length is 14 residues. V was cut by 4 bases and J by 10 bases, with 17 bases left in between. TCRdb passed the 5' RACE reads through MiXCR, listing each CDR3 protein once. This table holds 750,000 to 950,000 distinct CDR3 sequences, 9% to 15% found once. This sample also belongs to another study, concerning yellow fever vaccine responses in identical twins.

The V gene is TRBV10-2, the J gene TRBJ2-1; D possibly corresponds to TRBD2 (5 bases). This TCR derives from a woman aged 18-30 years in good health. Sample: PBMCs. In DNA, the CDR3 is TGCGCCAGCAGTGTTGTAGTCCCACGGAGGGAGCAGTTCTTC. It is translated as CASSVVVPRREQFF.